The entry that follows covers one T cell receptor (beta chain) sequence. This record belongs to a study of CD4 T cell repertoires in COVID-19. Sequencing was done directly on freshly isolated, uncultured memory T cells. TCRdb's table, derived via immunoSEQ multiplex PCR, lists solely in-frame clones and lacks some. The table includes 20,000 to 30,000 clones, 85% to 95% detected once. The source material was circulating follicular helper CD4+ T cells (cTfh) from blood, sampled before the COVID-19 pandemic. This receptor was identified in a human donor who had COVID-19.

DNA for the CDR3: TGTGCCAGCAGTTTGACAGGGCGGGGTAATGAGCAGTTCTTC. Protein: CASSLTGRGNEQFF. This chain links TRBV28 with TRBJ2-1; tentatively, D is TRBD1 (7 bases). The V gene lost 3 bases and the J gene lost 7 bases, with 13 bases spanning the gap. The CDR3 is made up of 14 amino acids. Per the germline V gene, CDR1 is MDHEN and CDR2 is SYDVKM.